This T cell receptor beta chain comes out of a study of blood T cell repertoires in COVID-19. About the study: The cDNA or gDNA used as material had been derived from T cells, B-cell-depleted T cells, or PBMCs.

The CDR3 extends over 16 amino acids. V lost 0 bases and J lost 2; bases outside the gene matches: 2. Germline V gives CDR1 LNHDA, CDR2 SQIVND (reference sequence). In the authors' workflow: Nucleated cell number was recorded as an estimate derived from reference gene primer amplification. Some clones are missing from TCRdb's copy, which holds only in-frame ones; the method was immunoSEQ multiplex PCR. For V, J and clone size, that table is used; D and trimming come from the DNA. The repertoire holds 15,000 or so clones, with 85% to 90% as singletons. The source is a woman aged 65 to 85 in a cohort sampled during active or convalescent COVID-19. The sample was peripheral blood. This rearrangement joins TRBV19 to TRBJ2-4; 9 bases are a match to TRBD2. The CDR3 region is CASSIEAGGPKNIQYF. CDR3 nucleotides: TGTGCCAGTAGTATAGAGGCGGGGGGGCCCAAAAACATTCAGTACTTC.